A selection of T cell receptor beta chains follows, all from one sample in a study of identical twins. TCRdb reprocessed the 5' RACE reads via MiXCR and lists one record per CDR3 protein. This table holds 540,000 or so distinct CDR3 sequences, about 22% found once. The same specimen was also included in a second study, on yellow fever vaccine responses in identical twins.

The sample consisted of CD4+ T cells sorted from blood. The receptor source for this set is a woman aged 18-35 years in good health. CDR3s include the opening cysteine and the closing phenylalanine or tryptophan. D genes are given only for firm matches. Clone size appears in some rows only: once, few, many, or a class for an expanded clone.

>TRBJ2-1|TRBV7-6|few|TRBD2
TGTGCCAGCAGCTTTGCGGGAGGGCCGTACAATGAGCAGTTCTTC
CASSFAGGPYNEQFF
>TRBJ2-1|TRBV10-3|.|TRBD1
TGTGCCATCAGTGACAAAACAGGGGTTCTCAACAATGAGCAGTTCTTC
CAISDKTGVLNNEQFF
>TRBJ2-2|TRBV12-3/TRBV12-4|.|TRBD2
TGTGCCAGCAGTTTCCGGAGTCTAGCGGGGGGGATGGGGACCGGGGAGCTGTTTTTT
CASSFRSLAGGMGTGELFF
>TRBJ2-1|TRBV20-1|.|TRBD2
TGCAGTGCTAGTCGAGGACTAGCGGGGGGAAGCTCCTACAATGAGCAGTTCTTC
CSASRGLAGGSSYNEQFF
>TRBJ2-1|TRBV29-1|.|TRBD2
TGCAGCATAGAATCTCCGGGACTAGCGTCTTTCGGGGAGCAGTTCTTC
CSIESPGLASFGEQFF
>TRBJ2-4|TRBV11-1|.|.
TGTGCCAGCAGCCCCTCCCTCCGGGAAGGCCTAGCCAAAAACATTCAGTACTTC
CASSPSLREGLAKNIQYF
>TRBJ1-3|TRBV20-1|few|.
TGCAGTGCTAGCTCCCCTGGAAACACCATATATTTT
CSASSPGNTIYF
>TRBJ2-7|TRBV10-3|.|.
TGTGCCATCACCGACCTAACAGGGATCTACGAGCAGTACTTC
CAITDLTGIYEQYF
>TRBJ2-7|TRBV15|.|TRBD1
TGTGCCACCAGCAGGATAGGACAGGGTAACTACGAGCAGTACTTC
CATSRIGQGNYEQYF
>TRBJ1-1|TRBV4-1|.|TRBD1
TGCGCCAGCAGCCCGCCGGACAGGGTCCCTGAAGCTTTCTTT
CASSPPDRVPEAFF
>TRBJ1-1|TRBV2|.|.
TGTGCCAGCAGTGAAGCGCAGGGAAACGCTTTCTTT
CASSEAQGNAFF
>TRBJ2-5|TRBV11-2|few|.
TGTGCCAGCAGCTTCCATTCAGGGCCGTATCAAGAGACCCAGTACTTC
CASSFHSGPYQETQYF
>TRBJ2-1|TRBV28|.|TRBD1
TGTGCCAGCAGTTTACCGGGACAGGGGACATGGTGGGGGCAGTTCTTC
CASSLPGQGTWWGQFF
>TRBJ1-1|TRBV20-1|few|.
TGCAGTGCCAGATGGGATACCCGAGGTGGAGCTTTCTTT
CSARWDTRGGAFF
>TRBJ2-1|TRBV11-2|few|TRBD2
TGTGCCAGCAGCTTTAGTGGACTAGAGGGGCGGAATGAGCAGTTCTTC
CASSFSGLEGRNEQFF
>TRBJ2-1|TRBV10-3|few|.
TGTGCCATCAGTGAGAGGGGGGACGGGGCGTCAGCTGAGCAGTTCTTC
CAISERGDGASAEQFF
>TRBJ1-2|TRBV29-1|many|TRBD1
TGCAGCGCCCGCGGGACAGTTGGTGGCTACACCTTC
CSARGTVGGYTF
>TRBJ1-1|TRBV2|few|.
TGTGCCAGCAGTGCGGGCAGGGGCAAGAACACTGAAGCTTTCTTT
CASSAGRGKNTEAFF
>TRBJ2-5|TRBV6-1|few|TRBD1
TGTGCCAGCACTGAAAGGTGGGACAGGACACAAGAGACCCAGTACTTC
CASTERWDRTQETQYF
>TRBJ2-1|TRBV5-1|few|TRBD2
TGCGCCAGCAGCTTCGGGACTAGCGCAAGCACGGATGAGCAGTTCTTC
CASSFGTSASTDEQFF
>TRBJ2-1|TRBV6-1|.|TRBD2
TGTGCCAGCACTGGCATAAGCGGGGGCTCCTACAATGAGCAGTTCTTC
CASTGISGGSYNEQFF
>TRBJ2-1|TRBV12-3/TRBV12-4|.|TRBD2
TGTGCCAGCAGTTTCTGGACTAGCGGGAGTCTTAACCATGAGCAGTTCTTC
CASSFWTSGSLNHEQFF
>TRBJ2-2|TRBV7-7|few|.
TGTGCCAGCAGCTTCGATGTGTCTGGGGTCGACACCGGGGAGCTGTTTTTT
CASSFDVSGVDTGELFF
>TRBJ2-5|TRBV2|.|.
TGTGCCAGCAGTGAGGTTCGGGGTGTCCTGCAAGAGACCCAGTACTTC
CASSEVRGVLQETQYF
>TRBJ2-2|TRBV11-2|.|.
TGTGCCAGCAGCTTTATGGCAGGGCACACCGGGGAGCTGTTTTTT
CASSFMAGHTGELFF
>TRBJ2-4|TRBV12-3/TRBV12-4|.|.
TGTGCCAGCAGTTTAGGCGGGTTGGTTCAGTACTTC
CASSLGGLVQYF
>TRBJ1-5|TRBV20-1|.|TRBD1
TGCAGTGCAAGGGGGCTTGGTAATCAGCCCCAGCATTTT
CSARGLGNQPQHF
>TRBJ2-2|TRBV3-1|once|.
TGTGCCAGCAGCCAAGGGTGGGACCCTAGAACCGGGGAGCTGTTTTTT
CASSQGWDPRTGELFF
>TRBJ2-1|TRBV6-1|.|.
TGTGCCAGCAGCACCCCGGACACGGGTGAGCAGTTCTTC
CASSTPDTGEQFF
>TRBJ2-7|TRBV20-1|few|TRBD2
TGCAGTGCTAGAGGTTACGGCCTAGCGGGAGCTTCCAACGAGCAGTACTTC
CSARGYGLAGASNEQYF
>TRBJ2-2|TRBV20-1|few|.
TGCAGTGCTAGAGCACCGCTCAACACCGGGGAGCTGTTTTTT
CSARAPLNTGELFF
>TRBJ2-7|TRBV13|.|.
TGTGCCAGCAGCTTAGGTCCTAGGGGGGACGGGGAAACCTACGAGCAGTACTTC
CASSLGPRGDGETYEQYF
>TRBJ2-3|TRBV7-2|many|TRBD1
TGTGCCAGCAGCTTGGTCGGACAGGGGACAGATACGCAGTATTTT
CASSLVGQGTDTQYF
>TRBJ2-1|TRBV3-1|few|TRBD2
TGTGCCAGCAGCCCCCGAGGGACTAAGGATGAGCAGTTCTTC
CASSPRGTKDEQFF
>TRBJ1-4|TRBV2|.|.
TGTGCCAGCAGGGGGGCAGGCCCTAATGAAAAACTGTTTTTT
CASRGAGPNEKLFF
>TRBJ2-3|TRBV7-2|.|.
TGTGCCAGCAGCAAGGGTGGCCTAGCGAGCACAGATACGCAGTATTTT
CASSKGGLASTDTQYF